Shown below are 20 T cell receptor beta chains from a single sample sequenced in a study of shared clonotypes between healthy human individuals. Cells designated naive CD8 were CD45RO-negative and were positively selected for CCR7, with terminally differentiated effector memory CD45RA+ cells excluded. TCRdb's table, derived via immunoSEQ multiplex PCR, lists solely in-frame clones and lacks some. This sample has about 2.2 million clones, with around 93% found just once. Material: naive CD8+ T cells from PBMCs. Receptors were obtained from a young man in good health. Some clones in this sample may be carry-over from other donors' samples.

V gene TRBV2 combines with J gene TRBJ1-5; 7 bases match TRBD1. This CDR3 is built from 17 residues. The germline V gene has CDR1 SNHLY and CDR2 FYNNEI. V was pared by 3 bases and J by 0 bases, with 8 bases of the junction left unmatched. The CDR3 region is CASSDKGQYYSNQPQHF. CDR3 DNA: TGTGCCAGCAGTGATAAGGGACAGTATTATAGCAATCAGCCCCAGCATTTT.

The chain recombines TRBV5-1 with TRBJ2-7; unclear D gene. V gave up 2 bases and J gave up 4 bases, with 13 bases separating them. Germline CDR1 SGHRS, CDR2 YFSETQ. The CDR3 is 14 amino acids. This chain's CDR3 is CASSFGELEYEQYF. The CDR3 region has the DNA TGCGCCAGCAGCTTTGGGGAACTCGAATACGAGCAGTACTTC.

This clone appeared a single time. The chain employs TRBV6-1 and TRBJ2-5, with 7 bases that match TRBD2. This CDR3 region has 14 residues. The V gene end was trimmed by 5 bases and the J gene end by 5 bases; junction bases not matched to a gene: 8. CDR1 MNHNS and CDR2 SASEGT come from the germline V gene. The CDR3 loop reads CASSPRGGSETQYF. CDR3 in DNA: TGTGCCAGCAGTCCAAGAGGCGGGAGTGAGACCCAGTACTTC.

The V gene is TRBV18, the J gene TRBJ1-2; D is ambiguous. V shed 4 bases and J shed 2 bases, with 23 bases lying between them. CDR1 is KGHSH and CDR2 is LQKENI in the germline V gene. The CDR3 loop spans 18 amino acids. CDR3 protein: CASSLQRPPGDLNYGYTF. Here the CDR3 DNA reads TGTGCCAGCTCACTCCAACGACCTCCAGGCGACTTAAACTATGGCTACACCTTC.

This chain links TRBV27 with TRBJ2-1; D not resolved. Germline V gene lookup returns CDR1 MNHEY and CDR2 SMNVEV (reference sequence). CDR3 size: 13 residues. V lost 10 bases, J lost 7 bases, and 17 bases lay in between. The CDR3 region has the DNA TGTGCCACCGCCGAGACGGGTTGGAATGAGCAGTTCTTC. Residues: CATAETGWNEQFF.

This clone was seen only a few times. The chain uses TRBV6-1 and TRBJ1-2; unclear D gene. CDR3 length: 13 amino acids. Germline CDR1 MNHNS, CDR2 SASEGT. V dropped 1 base and J dropped 8 bases, with 11 bases sitting between them. In nucleotides, the CDR3 is TGTGCCAGCAGTGAAGGACGGACTAAAGGCTACACCTTC. Translating gives CASSEGRTKGYTF.

As regards this clone: Other DNA sequences from this sample encode an identical CDR3 as well. J is TRBJ2-1 and V is TRBV6-5; D remains unclear. CDR3 length: 10 residues. Germline CDR1 MNHEY, CDR2 SVGAGI. Trimming removed 8 bases at V and 5 bases at J, with 4 bases between. The CDR3 loop reads CASGDNEQFF. CDR3 sequence (DNA): TGTGCCAGCGGGGACAATGAGCAGTTCTTC.

This rearrangement joins TRBV27 to TRBJ2-7; 7 bases match TRBD1. Looked up from germline, CDR1 is MNHEY and CDR2 is SMNVEV (reference sequence). Losses at the gene ends were 9 bases for V and 3 bases for J; bases not matched to a gene: 20. This CDR3 is built from 17 residues. The CDR3 DNA reads as TGTGCCAGTACTAACTACTACAACCGGGACAGCAGCTACGAGCAGTACTTC. Protein product: CASTNYYNRDSSYEQYF.

The J gene is TRBJ1-2, the V gene TRBV10-3; TRBD1 agrees at 9 bases. The trim removed 6 bases at V and 1 base at J, leaving 3 bases unmatched. This CDR3 contains 14 residues. Germline V gene lookup returns CDR1 ENHRY and CDR2 SYGVKD. The CDR3, as DNA: TGTGCCATCAGCCTGACAGGGGGTAACTATGGCTACACCTTC. Its protein product is CAISLTGGNYGYTF.

The V call is TRBV9, the J call TRBJ2-6; 10 bases line up with TRBD1. The CDR3 is made up of 17 amino acids. Germline CDR1 reads SGDLS; CDR2 reads YYNGEE. The V and J ends lost 3 bases and 2 bases, in that order; junction bases with no gene match: 5. CDR3 sequence (DNA): TGTGCCAGCAGCGCTACCGGGACAGGGGCTGGGGCCAACGTCCTGACTTTC. This codes for CASSATGTGAGANVLTF. The complete variable domain, with remaining parts taken from reference TRBV9 and TRBJ2-6, reads DSGVTQTPKHLITATGQRVTLRCSPRSGDLSVYWYQQSLDQGLQFLIQYYNGEERAKGNILERFSAQQFPDLHSELNLSSLELGDSALYFCASSATGTGAGANVLTFGAGSRLTVL.

The rearrangement links TRBV7-9 to TRBJ1-3, with 8 positions matching TRBD1. V was pared by 6 bases and J by 0 bases, with 7 bases of the junction left unmatched. This CDR3 is 16 amino acids long. CDR1 and CDR2 from the germline V gene are SEHNR and FQNEAQ (reference sequence). The CDR3 DNA is TGTGCCAGCAGACCACCTACAGGGGGCTCTGGAAACACCATATATTTT. Protein product: CASRPPTGGSGNTIYF. Full variable domain (missing parts from reference TRBV7-9 and TRBJ1-3): DTGVSQNPRHKITKRGQNVTFRCDPISEHNRLYWYRQTLGQGPEFLTYFQNEAQLEKSRLLSDRFSAERPKGSFSTLEIQRTEQGDSAMYLCASRPPTGGSGNTIYFGEGSWLTVV.

The chain links TRBV28 to TRBJ2-7, with 9 positions matching TRBD2. Germline CDR1 MDHEN, CDR2 SYDVKM. Trimming at V came to 2 bases and at J to 1 base, leaving 9 bases not matched to a gene. CDR3 length equals 17 residues. This CDR3 reads CASSLVPSGTRSYEQYF. The CDR3, as DNA: TGTGCCAGCAGTTTAGTCCCTAGCGGGACCCGGTCCTACGAGCAGTACTTC.

To note about this clone: Other DNA sequences in this specimen translate into the identical CDR3. The rearrangement uses TRBV5-5 and TRBJ1-1; D ambiguous. The germline gives CDR1 SGHKS, CDR2 YYEKEE (reference sequence). The CDR3 consists of 13 residues. Trimming removed 4 bases at V and 0 bases at J, with 7 bases between. CDR3 sequence reads: CASSQDMNTEAFF. DNA of the CDR3: TGTGCCAGCAGCCAAGACATGAACACTGAAGCTTTCTTT. The complete variable domain, with remaining parts taken from reference TRBV5-5 and TRBJ1-1, reads DAGVTQSPTHLIKTRGQQVTLRCSPISGHKSVSWYQQVLGQGPQFIFQYYEKEERGRGNFPDRFSARQFPNYSSELNVNALLLGDSALYLCASSQDMNTEAFFGQGTRLTVV.

This chain links TRBV21-1 with TRBJ2-3; TRBD1, as called in the table, went unchecked against the DNA. TRBV21-1 is given as a pseudogene. The CDR3 consists of 22 residues. The CDR3 protein is CASRVSIISQDRRSASTDTQYF. The DNA for the CDR3 is TGTGCCAGCAGAGTCAGCATCATTTCTCAAGACAGGCGGTCCGCTAGCACAGATACGCAGTATTTT.

As regards this clone: This same CDR3 is encoded by further DNA sequences in the sample. The gene calls are TRBV9 and TRBJ2-7, with D possibly matching TRBD1 (5 bases). Germline V gene sequence: CDR1 SGDLS, CDR2 YYNGEE. Trimming pared 0 bases from V and 6 bases from J, leaving 10 bases between. This CDR3 is 13 amino acids long. CDR3: CASSVVQGGEQYF. CDR3 DNA sequence: TGTGCCAGCAGCGTAGTCCAGGGTGGCGAGCAGTACTTC.

The V gene is TRBV7-8, the J gene TRBJ1-2, with 7 bases matching TRBD1. Looked up from germline, CDR1 is SGHVS and CDR2 is FQNEAQ. The CDR3 length is 15 residues. With 5 bases clipped from V and 6 bases from J, the junction kept 12 bases outside the gene matches. The CDR3 DNA reads as TGTGCCAGCAGCCCCCACGACAGGGAGGGGAATGGCTACACCTTC. Residues: CASSPHDREGNGYTF.

This clone has a handful of counts. The CDR3 nucleotides read TGTGCCAGCAGCGGGGACAGGGTAGGCTACACCTTC. Protein: CASSGDRVGYTF. The rearrangement joins TRBV7-9 to TRBJ1-2; 9 nucleotides match TRBD1. The V segment lost 5 bases and the J segment 8 bases; nucleotides outside the gene matches: 3. The CDR3 is 12 amino acids. The germline gives CDR1 SEHNR, CDR2 FQNEAQ (reference sequence).

CDR3 residues: CSVEGWDRVGKNIQYF. The CDR3 coding sequence is TGCAGCGTTGAAGGTTGGGACAGGGTTGGCAAAAACATTCAGTACTTC. This rearrangement joins TRBV29-1 to TRBJ2-4; 9 nucleotides line up with TRBD1. Trimming cost V 1 base and J 3 bases; bases outside gene matches: 7. CDR1 and CDR2 (germline): SQVTM, ANQGSEA. This CDR3 region has 16 residues.

The chain has TRBV7-9 and TRBJ2-7; TRBD2 matches at 9 bases. This CDR3 has 15 amino acids. The J segment lost 2 bases and the V segment lost 5 bases, leaving 7 bases of the junction unmatched. Germline CDR1 and CDR2: SEHNR and FQNEAQ (reference sequence). The CDR3, as DNA: TGTGCCAGCAGCCCCGAGCGGGAGGCCGCCTACGAGCAGTACTTC. Its protein is CASSPEREAAYEQYF.

The J gene is TRBJ2-7, the V gene TRBV4-1, with D perhaps TRBD1 or TRBD2 (5 bases each). Trimming cost V 4 bases and J 0 bases, with 13 bases left between them. CDR1 and CDR2 from the germline V gene are MGHRA and YSYEKL. The CDR3 totals 15 residues. Written as DNA, the CDR3 is TGCGCCAGCAGCCCAACAGAGGGGTTCTCCTACGAGCAGTACTTC. Protein sequence: CASSPTEGFSYEQYF.